A single T cell receptor (beta chain) is shown here with its context. Profiling relied on immunoSEQ multiplex PCR, and the TCRdb table lists in-frame clones only, not all of them. Among fewer than 250,000 clones, 87% were seen once, and the ten largest hold 2.6%. Enrolled through a virtual design, the participants were between roughly 18 and 90 years of age and came from roughly 22 US areas. The data belong to a study of blood T cell repertoires in COVID-19. The ends were cut back, 2 bases at V and 7 bases at J, with 6 bases in the middle. The CDR3 is 12 residues long. The sequenced material came from PBMCs or T cells enriched from blood (not recorded which). The receptor was derived from a woman aged 25 to 39 with acute COVID-19. V and J are TRBV12-3 or TRBV12-4 and TRBJ2-1; D call uncertain. CDR3 amino acids: CASSLLRNEQFF. DNA of the CDR3: TGTGCCAGCAGTTTACTAAGAAATGAGCAGTTCTTC.